Listed here are 11 T cell receptor beta chains from one sample, sequenced in a study of blood T cell repertoires in COVID-19. Produced via immunoSEQ multiplex PCR; TCRdb's table is partial and in-frame only. The sample includes around 250,000 clones, approximately 82% seen only once; the top ten take roughly 5.8%. The specimen sequenced was peripheral blood. The receptors originated from a man of 80 years or more with acute or convalescent COVID-19.

The chain has TRBV19 and TRBJ1-6; D not certain. The CDR3 extends over 14 amino acids. The germline V gene has CDR1 LNHDA and CDR2 SQIVND (reference sequence). V dropped 3 bases and J dropped 7 bases, with 10 bases sitting between them. The DNA of the CDR3 is TGTGCCAGTAGTATCGTCCAGATGAATTCACCCCTCCACTTT. This codes for CASSIVQMNSPLHF.

This clone has only one observation. This chain uses TRBV10-2 with TRBJ2-7, with a possible D match to TRBD1 (5 bases). Per the germline V gene, CDR1 is WSHSY and CDR2 is SAAADI. Trimming removed 2 bases from V and 2 bases from J, with 16 bases in between. The CDR3 covers 16 residues. The CDR3 spells CASSERRGYATYEQYF. CDR3 nucleotide sequence: TGCGCCAGCAGTGAGAGAAGGGGCTACGCAACCTACGAGCAGTACTTC.

This clone turned up a few times. This chain joins TRBV18 and TRBJ2-7; 8 bases match TRBD1. CDR1 and CDR2 from the germline V gene are KGHSH and LQKENI. The CDR3 contains 15 residues. V lost 1 base to trimming and J lost 5 bases; unmatched junction nucleotides: 7. CDR3 loop: CASSPRQGAGNEQYF. In DNA form, the CDR3 reads TGTGCCAGCTCACCACGTCAGGGGGCCGGGAACGAGCAGTACTTC.

The gene calls are TRBV6-5 and TRBJ1-1, with 7 bases matching TRBD1. CDR1 MNHEY and CDR2 SVGAGI come from the germline V gene. CDR3 length: 15 residues. V dropped 5 bases and J dropped 3; count of bases not matched to a gene: 9. The chain's CDR3 is CASSPPPTGYTEAFF. In DNA, the CDR3 is TGTGCCAGCAGTCCCCCGCCGACAGGGTACACTGAAGCTTTCTTT.

This chain links TRBV4-1 with TRBJ2-3; 8 nucleotides align to TRBD2. After removal of 6 bases from V and 0 bases from J, the junction contained 8 bases not matched to a gene. Looked up from germline, CDR1 is MGHRA and CDR2 is YSYEKL. This CDR3 spans 16 amino acids. The CDR3 loop reads CASRRYSGASTDTQYF. In DNA, the CDR3 is TGCGCCAGCAGACGTTATAGCGGGGCTAGCACAGATACGCAGTATTTT.

V usage is TRBV7-8 and J usage is TRBJ2-7, with no clear D. Trimming took 1 base from V and 3 from J, leaving 7 bases between them. Germline CDR1 and CDR2: SGHVS and FQNEAQ. The CDR3 is 13 residues long. CDR3 loop: CASSLGHSYEQYF. CDR3 DNA: TGTGCCAGCAGCTTAGGGCACAGCTACGAGCAGTACTTC.

The chain combines TRBV27 with TRBJ1-1, with 10 bases identical to TRBD1. This CDR3 has 15 amino acids. CDR1 MNHEY and CDR2 SMNVEV come from the germline V gene (reference sequence). V lost 5 bases to trimming and J lost 0 bases; unmatched junction nucleotides: 3. The CDR3 region has the DNA TGTGCCAGCAGTGGGACAGGGGTATTGAACACTGAAGCTTTCTTT. Residues: CASSGTGVLNTEAFF.

The J gene is TRBJ1-5, the V gene TRBV5-5; D is ambiguous. The CDR3 contains 12 residues. Germline-derived CDR1 and CDR2 are SGHKS and YYEKEE (reference sequence). The V end lost 0 bases, the J end lost 9 bases, and 7 bases lay between the germline ends. As DNA, the CDR3 is TGTGCCAGCAGCTTGGTCGCGGGGCCCCAGCATTTT. Protein product: CASSLVAGPQHF.

This clone has just a few counts. The chain couples TRBV28 to TRBJ1-2; no clear D gene. Germline V lookup: CDR1 MDHEN, CDR2 SYDVKM. Trimming cost V 3 bases and J 4 bases, with 9 bases left between them. The CDR3 covers 13 residues. The CDR3 nucleotides are TGTGCCAGCAGTTTTATCGTCAGCTATGGCTACACCTTC. It translates to CASSFIVSYGYTF.

The rearrangement joins TRBV2 to TRBJ1-2; TRBD1 agrees at 7 bases. V lost 7 bases, J lost 3 bases, and 5 bases stayed unmatched. This CDR3 contains 13 residues. CDR1 and CDR2 from the germline V gene are SNHLY and FYNNEI. CDR3: CASTLGQYYGYTF. The CDR3 coding sequence is TGTGCCAGCACCCTGGGACAGTACTATGGCTACACCTTC.

V and J are TRBV6-6 and TRBJ2-2; 9 nucleotides line up with TRBD2. The CDR3 consists of 15 residues. With V trimmed by 5 bases and J by 7 bases, 8 bases remained unmatched. The germline gives CDR1 MNHNY, CDR2 SVGAGI (reference sequence). The CDR3 reads CASSLSSGILGELFF. In nucleotides, the CDR3 is TGTGCCAGCAGTCTCTCTAGCGGGATTCTCGGGGAGCTGTTTTTT.